This is a list of T cell receptor beta chains from one sample in a study of cytomegalovirus exposure and HLA in healthy donors. Here immunoSEQ multiplex PCR was the method, and the copy in TCRdb shows in-frame clones only, minus some. The table has some 120,000 clones, roughly 66% seen once; the top ten hold approximately 4.3%. Sequenced sample: PBMCs. The receptors here all came from a man aged 55 to 70 in good health and CMV-seropositive. CDR3s include the opening cysteine and the closing phenylalanine or tryptophan. D genes are given only for firm matches. The listing skips clone size in some rows; elsewhere it reads once, few, many or a size class.

cdr3_aa cdr3_nt j_call v_call cdr3_length clone_size d_call
CASSTQGPEAFF TGTGCCAGCAGCACGCAGGGTCCTGAAGCTTTCTTT TRBJ1-1 TRBV7-3 12 many -
CASGPLSGRGGELFF TGTGCCAGCGGACCCCTGTCGGGGAGAGGCGGGGAGCTGTTTTTT TRBJ2-2 TRBV7-8 15 - -
CASRQKTEQFF TGCGCCAGCCGCCAGAAGACAGAGCAGTTCTTC TRBJ2-1 TRBV5-1 11 - -
CASSVEGQGWAQYF TGTGCCAGCAGCGTAGAGGGACAGGGCTGGGCCCAGTACTTC TRBJ2-5 TRBV9 14 - TRBD1
CASSVDGTGLYYEQYF TGTGCCAGCAGCGTAGACGGGACAGGACTATACTACGAGCAGTACTTC TRBJ2-7 TRBV9 16 - TRBD1
CASSFRQGNTDTQYF TGCGCCAGCAGCTTCCGACAGGGAAACACAGATACGCAGTATTTT TRBJ2-3 TRBV5-1 15 - TRBD1
CASSYSSGNSPLHF TGTGCCAGCAGTTACTCGAGCGGGAATTCACCCCTCCACTTT TRBJ1-6 TRBV6-5 14 - -
CASSPSQEGGYTF TGTGCCAGCTCACCATCCCAGGAGGGCGGCTACACCTTC TRBJ1-2 TRBV18 13 few -
CASSGQPIANYGYTF TGTGCCAGCAGCGGACAGCCTATCGCTAACTATGGCTACACCTTC TRBJ1-2 TRBV9 15 - -
CASSFNSVQTGSYEQYF TGTGCCAGCAGCTTCAATTCCGTGCAGACAGGGAGCTACGAGCAGTACTTC TRBJ2-7 TRBV7-2 17 few TRBD1
CASSLQNTEAFF TGTGCCAGCAGCTTACAGAACACTGAAGCTTTCTTT TRBJ1-1 TRBV7-9 12 - -
CASSYLFDSEAFF TGTGCCAGCAGTTACCTATTCGACAGTGAAGCTTTCTTT TRBJ1-1 TRBV6-6 13 - -
CASSLDRGNSPLHF TGTGCCAGCAGCTTGGACAGGGGTAATTCACCCCTCCACTTT TRBJ1-6 TRBV13 14 - TRBD1
CASSSRREQYF TGTGCCAGCAGTTCCCGGAGGGAGCAGTACTTC TRBJ2-7 TRBV6-5 11 - -
CASSLIGGAGNTIYF TGCGCCAGCAGCTTGATTGGGGGGGCTGGAAACACCATATATTTT TRBJ1-3 TRBV5-1 15 - -
CASRPDRDNSPLHF TGTGCCAGCAGACCGGACAGGGACAATTCACCCCTCCACTTT TRBJ1-6 TRBV28 14 - TRBD1
CASSQQGSTDTQYF TGTGCCAGTAGTCAACAGGGTAGCACAGATACGCAGTATTTT TRBJ2-3 TRBV19 14 few -
CASRRGGQGRTGANVLTF TGTGCCAGCCGCCGGGGCGGACAGGGGAGGACTGGGGCCAACGTCCTGACTTTC TRBJ2-6 TRBV5-6 18 few TRBD1
CASSRETEDYGYTF TGCGCCAGCAGCCGAGAGACGGAGGACTATGGCTACACCTTC TRBJ1-2 TRBV4-1 14 - -
CASSDLHGTSGSEQYF TGTGCCAGCAGTGATCTCCACGGGACTAGCGGCTCCGAGCAGTACTTC TRBJ2-7 TRBV2 16 few TRBD2
CASSPRGQGVSNTEAFF TGTGCCAGCAGCCCGAGGGGACAGGGGGTGTCGAACACTGAAGCTTTCTTT TRBJ1-1 TRBV13 17 few TRBD1
CASSRSGGAAETQYF TGTGCCAGCTCCCGTAGCGGGGGGGCCGCGGAGACCCAGTACTTC TRBJ2-5 TRBV18 15 - TRBD2